A single sample gave rise to the 25 T cell receptor beta chains below, sequenced in a study of tumor and adjacent non-tumor tissue in lung cancer. A modified ARM-PCR protocol with three rounds of nested PCR amplified TCRbeta. TCRdb fed the multiplex PCR reads into MiXCR, producing one record per CDR3 protein. The data hold some 90,000 distinct CDR3 sequences, with roughly 62% observed a single time. RNA was extracted from bulk tissue without any cell sorting. Sequenced input: lung tumor tissue. All receptors derive from a man in his 70s with non-small cell lung cancer.

Notes on this clonotype: At one end the junction does not follow the germline gene, possibly because of a read error. V gene TRBV10-3 combines with J gene TRBJ1-5; D may be TRBD1 (6 bases). The CDR3 sequence is 15 residues long. Germline V gene sequence: CDR1 ENHRY, CDR2 SYGVKD. CDR3 loop: CTIGERDNSNQPQHF. CDR3 nucleotide sequence: TGTACCATCGGGGAGAGGGACAACAGCAATCAGCCCCAGCATTTC.

A remark on this clonotype: Compared with germline, one end of the junction differs, possibly owing to a read error. This chain joins TRBV7-9 and TRBJ2-3; D is undetermined. Germline CDR1 reads SEHNR; CDR2 reads FQNEAQ (reference sequence). This CDR3 has 14 amino acids. CDR3 in amino acids: CANSLHSLADTQYF. The CDR3 coding sequence is TGTGCCAACAGCTTACACTCCCTCGCAGATACGCAGTATTTT.

For this clonotype: The CDR3 does not end in the conserved phenylalanine or tryptophan, so this is likely a read error. The chain has TRBV5-6 and TRBJ2-3, with D perhaps TRBD1 or TRBD2 (7 bases each). Germline V gene sequence: CDR1 SGHDT, CDR2 YYEEEE. Trimming shortened V by 4 bases and J by 4 bases, and 16 bases separated the two germline ends. The CDR3 consists of 15 residues. The CDR3 bases are TGTGCCAGCAGCGGAAACAGGGGAGGGGCAGATACGCAGTATTAT. Translation: CASSGNRGGADTQYY.

A few counts support this clonotype. V usage is TRBV28 and J usage is TRBJ2-1; 9 bases agree with TRBD1. With V trimmed by 8 bases and J by 4 bases, 3 bases remained unmatched. From germline, CDR1 is MDHEN and CDR2 SYDVKM. This CDR3 has 13 residues. CDR3 region: CASRDRVYNEQFF. DNA for the CDR3: TGTGCCAGCCGGGACAGGGTATACAATGAGCAGTTCTTC.

The rearrangement uses TRBV11-2 and TRBJ1-5, with D possibly being TRBD2 (6 bases). The closer fit of TRBJ2-3 to the DNA end suggests the J call may be wrong. Germline V lookup: CDR1 SGHAT, CDR2 FQNNGV. The CDR3 spans 16 residues. The DNA for the CDR3 is TGTGCCAGTCCCCAGGGCGGTGGAGGGATCGATCAGCACCAGTATTTT. Encoded protein: CASPQGGGGIDQHQYF.

About this clonotype: At one end the junction does not follow the germline gene, possibly because of a read error. The rearrangement links TRBV11-1 to TRBJ1-1; no clear D gene. This CDR3 comprises 15 residues. Germline values: CDR1 SGHAT, CDR2 FQDESV (reference sequence). CDR3 nucleotide sequence: TGTGTCAGCAGCTTAGCGCGAGGACGAGACACTGAAGCTTTCTTT. It yields the protein CVSSLARGRDTEAFF.

V is TRBV6-1 and J is TRBJ1-3; D is unclear. V was pared by 4 bases and J by 1 base, with 17 bases between. Germline V gene data show CDR1 as MNHNS and CDR2 as SASEGT. The CDR3 runs to 17 residues. In DNA, the CDR3 is TGTGCCAGCAGTGGCTTTCGGGTGTGGAGATCTGGAAACACCATATATTTT. This sequence encodes CASSGFRVWRSGNTIYF.

CDR3 in DNA: TGCGCCAGCAGCCAAGACCTGGGGAGCATTCAGTACTTC. Its protein is CASSQDLGSIQYF. This chain connects TRBV4-1 to TRBJ2-4; a possible D gene is TRBD2 (5 bases). V gave up 0 bases and J gave up 9 bases, with 9 bases separating them. The CDR3 runs to 13 residues. In germline, CDR1 is MGHRA, CDR2 YSYEKL.

With regard to this clonotype: This may come from a read error, since a much larger clone is one base off. The final CDR3 position lacks the conserved phenylalanine or tryptophan, pointing to a likely read error. This chain joins TRBV5-1 and TRBJ2-7; D is possibly TRBD1 (6 bases). Germline V CDR1 and CDR2: SGHRS, YFSETQ. This CDR3 contains 13 residues. V was shortened by 2 bases and J by 3 bases, with 9 bases between the two germline ends. The CDR3 loop reads CASSFTGNYEQYL. CDR3 nucleotides: TGCGCCAGCAGCTTTACAGGGAACTACGAGCAGTACTTA.

Comments on this clonotype: This could be a read error, since a much larger clone is one nucleotide away. This chain connects TRBV11-2 to TRBJ2-1, with TRBD2 matching over 8 bases. CDR3 size: 18 residues. Germline V gene data show CDR1 as SGHAT and CDR2 as FQNNGV. The CDR3 loop reads CASSSLVAGSPAYNEQIF. The CDR3 nucleotides are TGTGCCAGCAGCTCGCTAGTAGCGGGGAGCCCTGCCTACAATGAGCAGATCTTC.

In regard to this clonotype: Its ends do not fully match the called genes, so a read error is possible. The chain carries TRBV6-5 and TRBJ2-7; maybe TRBD1 (5 bases). The CDR3 runs to 14 residues. Germline CDR1 is MNHEY and CDR2 is SVGAGI. The chain's CDR3 is CASRRHRSSHEQHF. CDR3 coding DNA: TGTGCCAGCAGGCGTCACAGGAGCTCCCACGAGCAGCACTTC.

In the case of this clonotype: Mismatch with germline at one junction end may stem from a read error. The J gene is TRBJ1-2, the V gene TRBV12-3 or TRBV12-4; D gene ambiguous. The CDR3 consists of 13 residues. The CDR3 region has the DNA TGTGTCAGCAGTATTGACCCGTCTACTCTAAGCACCTTC. Protein product: CVSSIDPSTLSTF.

A word on this clonotype: Possible read error: a much larger clone is one base away. The CDR3 DNA reads TGCGCCAGCAGCGACTTAGCGGGAGAAGAGTTCTTC. This gives the protein CASSDLAGEEFF. The chain employs TRBV4-1 and TRBJ2-1, with 9 bases aligning to TRBD2. This CDR3 has 12 residues. Per the germline V gene, CDR1 is MGHRA and CDR2 is YSYEKL. Trimming took 5 bases from V and 14 from J; bases not matched to a gene: 7.

This clonotype appeared once. This chain uses TRBV30 with TRBJ1-4, with D uncertain. The germline CDR1 and CDR2 sequences are GTSNPN and SVGIG (reference sequence). The V and J ends lost 3 bases and 3 bases respectively, with 11 bases between them. The CDR3 runs to 14 residues. CDR3 in amino acids: CAWRRWGSNEKLFF. The CDR3 nucleotides are TGTGCCTGGAGACGTTGGGGTTCTAATGAAAAACTGTTTTTT.

Regarding this clonotype: The junction shows a germline mismatch at one end, possibly a read error. The chain carries TRBV10-3 and TRBJ1-1, with D hard to call. The CDR3 runs to 14 residues. From germline, CDR1 is ENHRY and CDR2 SYGVKD. The CDR3 region has the DNA TGTGTCATCAGTGAGTCCCACGGGGTCACTGAAGCCTTCTTT. It codes for CVISESHGVTEAFF.

This clonotype appeared a few times. A clone one base away is much larger, so this may be a read error. In this CDR3 the conserved last residue, phenylalanine or tryptophan, is missing, so a read error is likely. This chain joins TRBV12-3 or TRBV12-4 and TRBJ2-7; D not resolved. V was clipped by 2 bases and J by 2 bases, with 22 bases between them. The length of the CDR3 is 18 residues. In DNA form, the CDR3 reads TGTGCCAGCAGTTTAAGGTTTCCTCAACAAAAAGAGCCCTACGAGCAGTACCTC. Encoded protein: CASSLRFPQQKEPYEQYL.

This clonotype was counted a single time. The CDR3 does not end in the conserved phenylalanine or tryptophan, so this is likely a read error. J is TRBJ2-2 and V is TRBV11-2; D remains ambiguous. Germline CDR1 reads SGHAT; CDR2 reads FQNNGV. The V end lost 2 bases, the J end lost 6 bases, and 13 bases lay between the germline ends. There are 15 residues in the CDR3. Here the CDR3 reads CASSLTNGFAGELFC. As DNA, the CDR3 is TGTGCCAGCAGCTTAACTAACGGATTCGCCGGGGAGCTGTTTTGT.

This chain connects TRBV28 to TRBJ2-3; tentatively, D is TRBD2 (5 bases). With 8 bases removed from V and 3 bases from J, the gap between germline ends came to 12 bases. The CDR3 spans 13 residues. CDR1 and CDR2 (germline): MDHEN, SYDVKM. Here the CDR3 reads CASAGMKTDTQYF. CDR3 in DNA: TGTGCCAGCGCGGGCATGAAGACAGATACGCAGTATTTT.

About this clonotype: The final CDR3 position lacks the conserved phenylalanine or tryptophan, pointing to a likely read error. The genes are TRBV28 and TRBJ1-1; D may be TRBD1 (5 bases). The CDR3 runs to 14 residues. Germline CDR1 reads MDHEN; CDR2 reads SYDVKM. DNA of the CDR3: TGTGCGAGCAGCCAAGGGACCGCGTGGGGTGAGGCTTTCTCT. Translating gives CASSQGTAWGEAFS.

Turning to this clonotype: Germline is not matched at one junction end, which may reflect a read error. This chain uses TRBV10-2 with TRBJ2-7; D is unclear. From germline, CDR1 is WSHSY and CDR2 SAAADI. The CDR3 is 12 amino acids. The CDR3 loop is CASSGTFYEQYF. CDR3 bases: TGCGCCAGCAGCGGCACCTTCTACGAGCAGTATTTC.

Of note for this clonotype: This CDR3 fails to terminate in the conserved phenylalanine or tryptophan, so it likely reflects a read error. The gene calls are TRBV11-2 and TRBJ2-7, with D tentatively TRBD2 (6 bases). The CDR3 runs 16 residues. Per the germline V gene, CDR1 is SGHAT and CDR2 is FQNNGV. The CDR3 DNA sequence: TGTGCCAGCCGCTTCGCGCGGGACGGGGGAACCTACGAGCAGTACATC. Encoded protein: CASRFARDGGTYEQYI.

Concerning this clonotype: The germline gene is not matched at one end of the junction; a read error may be the cause. The chain joins TRBV5-6 to TRBJ1-2; TRBD1 agrees at 9 bases. Germline CDR1 reads SGHDT; CDR2 reads YYEEEE. CDR3 length: 14 residues. CDR3 sequence: CASSFRTGADGYIF. CDR3 coding DNA: TGTGCCAGCAGTTTCCGGACAGGGGCGGATGGCTACATCTTC.

On this clonotype: This may be a read error, as it is one base from a much larger clone. The chain links TRBV14 to TRBJ2-3; maybe TRBD1 (5 bases). CDR1 SGHDN and CDR2 FVKESK come from the germline V gene. The CDR3 is 14 residues long. The CDR3 DNA sequence: TGTGCCAGCAGCCCGACAGTATTCACATATACGCAGTATTTT. It encodes CASSPTVFTYTQYF.

The chain carries TRBV11-2 and TRBJ1-1, with unresolved D. The V gene lost 3 bases and the J gene lost 3 bases, with 11 bases spanning the gap. The V gene's germline CDR1 is SGHAT and CDR2 FQNNGV. The CDR3 loop spans 14 amino acids. The CDR3 DNA reads as TGTGCCAGCAGCTTGCTCAGGCAAGACACTGAAGCTTTCTTT. Residues: CASSLLRQDTEAFF.

This clonotype was seen more than once but under ten times. The CDR3 here is CSASTVPEEKLFF. As DNA, the CDR3 is TGCAGTGCTTCGACAGTGCCCGAAGAAAAACTGTTTTTT. The chain carries TRBV20-1 and TRBJ1-4; tentative D call: TRBD1 (5 bases). Germline CDR1 and CDR2: DFQATT and SNEGSKA (reference sequence). V dropped 5 bases and J dropped 8 bases, with 15 bases sitting between them. The CDR3 extends over 13 amino acids.